The source of this TCR beta chain is a study of T cell responses to AZD1222 COVID-19 vaccine. Findings of the study overall: At baseline, just 5 or 6 AZD1222 recipients tested seropositive. Spike was spanned by vaccine-associated CD4 TCRs, with dominance at 160-218 and 743-854. Repertoire sampling was restricted to post-peak T cell response timepoints.

On this clone: What it binds is unknown.

Germline-derived CDR1 and CDR2 are SEHNR and FQNEAQ (reference sequence). The V end lost 5 bases, the J end lost 4 bases, and 15 bases lay between the germline ends. CDR3 length: 16 amino acids. Assay: immunoSEQ multiplex PCR; the TCRdb copy retains only in-frame clones and omits some. Here the sample spans 95,000 to 110,000 clones, roughly 89% being singletons. The receptor comes from an adult in good health. The V and J genes are TRBV7-9 and TRBJ2-6, with D unclear. Material: peripheral blood, obtained on day 0 of AZD1222 vaccination. This CDR3 reads CASSKIRATGANVLTF. The CDR3 DNA reads TGTGCCAGCAGCAAGATAAGGGCTACCGGGGCCAACGTCCTGACTTTC.